The 26 T cell receptor beta chains listed next were all sequenced from one sample in a study of shared clonotypes between healthy human individuals. Data came from immunoSEQ multiplex PCR; TCRdb stores just in-frame clones and leaves some out. Of approximately 1.1 million clones in the sample, around three quarters are singletons; the top ten hold roughly 0.56%. The sequencing sample was made of memory CD4+ T cells from PBMCs. Subset meaning: CD45RA-negative fraction. Receptors originate from a man younger than 30 in good health. Some clones in this sample may be carry-over from other donors' samples.

V is TRBV11-2 and J is TRBJ1-1, with TRBD1 matching 8 bases. Germline V CDR1 and CDR2: SGHAT, FQNNGV. The CDR3 covers 16 residues. J was trimmed by 5 bases and V by 1 base; bases with no gene match: 9. CDR3 coding DNA: TGTGCCAGCAGCTTAGCGCGACCAGGGGGCAGGACTGAAGCTTTCTTT. This encodes CASSLARPGGRTEAFF.

This clone was detected only once. V gene TRBV7-2 combines with J gene TRBJ1-4, with 8 bases fitting TRBD1. The CDR3 extends over 15 amino acids. V lost 10 bases to trimming and J lost 0 bases; unmatched junction nucleotides: 7. CDR1 is SGHTA, CDR2 FQGNSA, per germline. The CDR3 DNA reads TGTGCCATTACTAACAGGGGGGCAACTAATGAAAAACTGTTTTTT. It yields the protein CAITNRGATNEKLFF.

This clone was recorded only once. V is TRBV5-4 and J is TRBJ2-7; D may be TRBD2 (6 bases). The CDR3 has 15 residues. V dropped 5 bases and J dropped 6 bases, with 21 bases sitting between them. CDR1 is SGHNT, CDR2 YYREEE, per germline (reference sequence). The CDR3 here is CASSSSPGVWSEQYF. The DNA of the CDR3 is TGTGCCAGCAGTTCATCCCCGGGGGTCTGGAGCGAGCAGTACTTC.

V and J are TRBV11-2 and TRBJ2-1; 14 nucleotides line up with TRBD2. This CDR3 has 16 amino acids. CDR1 is SGHAT, CDR2 FQNNGV, per germline. Trimming removed 0 bases from V and 15 bases from J; junction bases left unmatched: 10. DNA of the CDR3: TGTGCCAGCAGCTTAGATCTGACTAGCGGGAGGGGCCTATTGTTCTTC. Translated: CASSLDLTSGRGLLFF.

The gene calls are TRBV2 and TRBJ2-3, with 8 bases matching TRBD1. This CDR3 contains 14 residues. Trimming took 4 bases from V and 13 from J; bases not matched to a gene: 13. Per germline, CDR1 SNHLY and CDR2 FYNNEI. Here the CDR3 reads CASSANKGTGPEYF. Here the CDR3 DNA reads TGTGCCAGCAGTGCAAATAAAGGGACAGGTCCGGAGTATTTT.

This clone was counted only a few times. The rearrangement joins TRBV19 to TRBJ1-4; D possibly corresponds to TRBD1 (6 bases). Germline-derived CDR1 and CDR2 are LNHDA and SQIVND (reference sequence). V lost 3 bases to trimming and J lost 8 bases, with 10 bases between them. This CDR3 has 13 amino acids. Here the CDR3 reads CASSMDSQEKLFF. The DNA of the CDR3 is TGTGCCAGTAGTATGGACAGCCAGGAAAAACTGTTTTTT.

CDR3 DNA: TGTGCCAGCAGCCAAGAAGCGGGAGGTGCCCCTAATGAGCAGTTCTTC. It codes for CASSQEAGGAPNEQFF. This chain connects TRBV4-2 to TRBJ2-1, with 9 bases lining up with TRBD2. Looked up from germline, CDR1 is LGHNA and CDR2 is YNFKEQ. The CDR3 runs to 16 residues. The trim removed 0 bases at V and 7 bases at J, leaving 7 bases unmatched.

The chain joins TRBV6-1 to TRBJ2-2; 9 nucleotides agree with TRBD1. The CDR3 consists of 15 residues. The germline gives CDR1 MNHNS, CDR2 SASEGT. With V trimmed by 4 bases and J by 5 bases, 5 bases remained unmatched. The CDR3 sequence: CASSGAGTGTGELFF. The CDR3 DNA reads TGTGCCAGCAGTGGAGCCGGGACAGGGACCGGGGAGCTGTTTTTT.

This rearrangement joins TRBV6-1 to TRBJ2-7; D is unclear. This CDR3 spans 11 amino acids. Germline V gene data show CDR1 as MNHNS and CDR2 as SASEGT. The ends were cut back, 3 bases at V and 5 bases at J, with 5 bases in the middle. The chain's CDR3 is CASSDGHEQYF. The DNA for the CDR3 is TGTGCCAGCAGTGACGGGCACGAGCAGTACTTC.

V gene TRBV5-8 combines with J gene TRBJ1-1, with D tentatively TRBD1 (6 bases). Germline V gives CDR1 SGHTS, CDR2 YDEGEE. CDR3 size: 14 residues. The germline V and J ends were trimmed by 4 bases and 5 bases, with 15 bases remaining between them. The chain's CDR3 is CASSPKGGRTEAFF. CDR3 sequence (DNA): TGTGCCAGCAGCCCAAAGGGGGGACGTACTGAAGCTTTCTTT.

The chain carries TRBV5-4 and TRBJ2-7; D remains ambiguous. V lost 4 bases to trimming and J lost 0 bases, with 11 bases between them. Per germline, CDR1 SGHNT and CDR2 YYREEE (reference sequence). The CDR3 is 14 residues long. The CDR3 sequence is CASSPRSNSYEQYF. The CDR3 DNA reads as TGTGCCAGCAGCCCCAGGTCCAACTCCTACGAGCAGTACTTC.

The CDR3 DNA is TGCGCCAGCAGCTTGGGGGAAGCTTCACCCCTCCACTTT. This encodes CASSLGEASPLHF. This sequence joins TRBV5-1 and TRBJ1-6; D is uncertain. The V gene lost 0 bases and the J gene lost 9 bases, with 7 bases spanning the gap. The CDR3 loop spans 13 amino acids. Germline V CDR1 and CDR2: SGHRS, YFSETQ.

This clone was recorded only once. The chain links TRBV11-1 to TRBJ2-2; D perhaps matches TRBD2 (6 bases). The CDR3 runs to 15 residues. CDR1 is SGHAT, CDR2 FQDESV, per germline (reference sequence). Trimming pared 6 bases from V and 2 bases from J, leaving 13 bases between. In nucleotides, the CDR3 is TGTGCCAGCAGGGGGACTGGGAGAAACACCGGGGAGCTGTTTTTT. Its translation is CASRGTGRNTGELFF. The full variable domain, in which reference TRBV11-1 and TRBJ2-2 provide the parts outside the CDR3, is EAEVAQSPRYKITEKSQAVAFWCDPISGHATLYWYRQILGQGPELLVQFQDESVVDDSQLPKDRFSAERLKGVDSTLKIQPAELGDSAMYLCASRGTGRNTGELFFGEGSRLTVL.

This clone turned up a few times. V usage is TRBV5-1 and J usage is TRBJ1-1; D call uncertain. The V and J ends lost 4 bases and 1 base respectively, with 11 bases between them. The germline CDR1 and CDR2 sequences are SGHRS and YFSETQ. This CDR3 is built from 14 residues. The chain's CDR3 is CASSQPLGNTEAFF. The DNA for the CDR3 is TGCGCCAGCAGCCAACCGCTGGGGAACACTGAAGCTTTCTTT.

This chain uses TRBV28 with TRBJ1-5, with 10 bases identical to TRBD1. The CDR3 sequence is 14 residues long. The germline V gene has CDR1 MDHEN and CDR2 SYDVKM. V shed 5 bases and J 5 bases; nucleotides not matched to a gene: 3. The CDR3 DNA reads TGTGCCAGCAGTGCCGGGACAGGGGATCAGCCCCAGCATTTT. Translation gives CASSAGTGDQPQHF.

The V call is TRBV10-3, the J call TRBJ2-1; 10 nucleotides match TRBD2. Germline values: CDR1 ENHRY, CDR2 SYGVKD. Germline trimming cut 6 bases from V and 0 bases from J; bases unmatched to any gene: 8. CDR3 length equals 17 residues. In nucleotides, the CDR3 is TGTGCCATCAGGACTAGCGGGCGCCAAAGCTCCTACAATGAGCAGTTCTTC. This encodes CAIRTSGRQSSYNEQFF.

V gene TRBV19 combines with J gene TRBJ1-2; unclear D gene. V shed 2 bases and J shed 10 bases, with 8 bases lying between them. The germline V gene has CDR1 LNHDA and CDR2 SQIVND (reference sequence). The CDR3 has 11 residues. CDR3 amino acids: CASSISQTYTF. The CDR3 nucleotides are TGTGCCAGTAGTATAAGTCAGACCTACACCTTC. Combining the CDR3 with reference TRBV19 and TRBJ1-2 gives the whole variable domain DGGITQSPKYLFRKEGQNVTLSCEQNLNHDAMYWYRQDPGQGLRLIYYSQIVNDFQKGDIAEGYSVSREKKESFPLTVTSAQKNPTAFYLCASSISQTYTFGSGTRLTVV.

As for this clone: Other DNA sequences of this sample code for an identical CDR3. This chain joins TRBV5-1 and TRBJ2-2; unclear D gene. V lost 4 bases and J lost 6, with 10 bases in between. Per germline, CDR1 SGHRS and CDR2 YFSETQ. The CDR3 totals 13 residues. This CDR3 is CASSVPSSGELFF. The CDR3 region has the DNA TGCGCCAGCAGCGTCCCAAGTTCCGGGGAGCTGTTTTTT.

This chain connects TRBV28 to TRBJ1-5; perhaps TRBD1 as D (5 bases). Trimming took off 2 bases at V and 3 bases at J, with 11 bases between the two ends. From germline, CDR1 is MDHEN and CDR2 SYDVKM. The CDR3 is made up of 15 amino acids. The CDR3 sequence: CASSLAGSPNQPQHF. The CDR3 DNA follows: TGTGCCAGCAGTTTAGCAGGGTCCCCCAATCAGCCCCAGCATTTT.

V is TRBV28 and J is TRBJ2-5, with D perhaps TRBD2 (7 bases). There are 14 residues in the CDR3. Germline assignment: CDR1 MDHEN and CDR2 SYDVKM. The germline V and J ends were trimmed by 2 bases and 1 base, with 8 bases remaining between them. CDR3: CASSLGGAQETQYF. CDR3 DNA sequence: TGTGCCAGCAGTTTAGGGGGGGCCCAAGAGACCCAGTACTTC.

This chain uses TRBV6-5 with TRBJ2-7; D is uncertain. The V gene's germline CDR1 is MNHEY and CDR2 SVGAGI. The CDR3 is 15 residues long. V dropped 6 bases and J dropped 3 bases, with 18 bases sitting between them. The CDR3 loop is CASRASILPHYEQYF. The CDR3 nucleotides read TGTGCCAGCAGGGCTTCGATACTACCCCACTACGAGCAGTACTTC.

This sequence joins TRBV6-1 and TRBJ2-7; no clear D. Germline V gene sequence: CDR1 MNHNS, CDR2 SASEGT. CDR3 length: 13 residues. V shed 2 bases and J shed 6 bases, with 11 bases lying between them. The CDR3 sequence: CASSENRWGEQYF. The DNA of the CDR3 is TGTGCCAGCAGTGAAAACCGGTGGGGCGAGCAGTACTTC.

The rearrangement links TRBV5-1 to TRBJ1-3; D not certain. The CDR3 spans 17 residues. Germline loops: CDR1 SGHRS, CDR2 YFSETQ. V was clipped by 0 bases and J by 2 bases, with 15 bases between them. DNA of the CDR3: TGCGCCAGCAGCTTGGACGGTGAGAATCGCCCTGGAAACACCATATATTTT. The encoded protein is CASSLDGENRPGNTIYF.

The chain employs TRBV15 and TRBJ2-5; D gene ambiguous. The CDR3 runs to 15 residues. The V gene lost 0 bases and the J gene lost 1 base, with 9 bases spanning the gap. The germline V gene has CDR1 LNHNV and CDR2 YYDKDF (reference sequence). The CDR3 bases are TGTGCCACCAGCAGAGATAGACTCGTCCAAGAGACCCAGTACTTC. This translates into CATSRDRLVQETQYF. The whole variable domain, filled in from reference TRBV15 and TRBJ2-5, reads DAMVIQNPRYQVTQFGKPVTLSCSQTLNHNVMYWYQQKSSQAPKLLFHYYDKDFNNEADTPDNFQSRRPNTSFCFLDIRSPGLGDTAMYLCATSRDRLVQETQYFGPGTRLLVL.

The rearrangement uses TRBV28 and TRBJ2-4; no definite D call. The CDR3 spans 13 residues. Germline CDR1 MDHEN, CDR2 SYDVKM. The ends were cut back, 5 bases at V and 0 bases at J, with 5 bases in the middle. Here the CDR3 reads CASSVLAKNIQYF. CDR3 coding DNA: TGTGCCAGCAGTGTACTAGCCAAAAACATTCAGTACTTC.

V is TRBV5-5 and J is TRBJ1-3; D is perhaps TRBD1 (6 bases). This CDR3 spans 16 amino acids. CDR1 is SGHKS and CDR2 is YYEKEE in the germline V gene (reference sequence). Trimming cost V 4 bases and J 0 bases, with 14 bases left between them. CDR3 loop: CASSATTGLSGNTIYF. DNA of the CDR3: TGTGCCAGCAGCGCCACTACAGGGCTCTCTGGAAACACCATATATTTT.